This paragraph covers one T cell receptor (beta chain) sequence. Over 18 months, lack of ophthalmopathy progression marked Graves' hyperthyroidism as stable. Those with hyperthyroidism were 18 to 65 years old, newly diagnosed, and ill for under 2 months. J was trimmed by 10 bases and V by 10 bases; bases with no gene match: 9. Germline CDR1 reads ENHRY; CDR2 reads SYGVKD. The CDR3 is made up of 12 amino acids. This entry belongs to a study of T cells in Graves' hyperthyroidism and ophthalmopathy. Template material for amplifying TCR beta CDR3 regions consisted of RNA transcripts. The HTBI primer set was used in a first-round RT-PCR of the TCR CDR3. MiXCR was run by TCRdb on the multiplex PCR reads, yielding one entry per CDR3 protein. The data contain 560,000 or so distinct CDR3 sequences, 46% of them singletons.

The chain recombines TRBV10-3 with TRBJ1-2; TRBD1 aligns across 10 bases. This receptor was identified in a woman aged 18-29 years with Graves' hyperthyroidism. The sequenced material came from peripheral blood or thyroid tissue (not recorded which). Here the CDR3 reads CATKTGGGTYTF. In DNA form, the CDR3 reads TGTGCCACGAAGACAGGGGGCGGCACCTACACCTTC.